This entry describes one TCR beta chain. As originally analysed: Amplified reference gene primers provided the basis for estimating nucleated cell counts. Clones were read by immunoSEQ multiplex PCR, and TCRdb kept only the in-frame ones, dropping some. That table gives V, J and clone size, and the DNA gave D and trimming. This repertoire shows about 370,000 clones, around 87% found once; its top ten account for about 1%. Germline CDR1 reads SGDLS; CDR2 reads YYNGEE. This CDR3 has 18 residues. V gave up 0 bases and J gave up 4 bases; unmatched junction bases: 13. The data originate from a study of blood T cell repertoires in COVID-19. Study in general: The United States, Italy and Spain were the sources of the acute and convalescent COVID-19 samples. In each case, the material was cDNA or gDNA derived from T cells, B-cell-depleted T cells, or PBMCs.

Researchers sorted participants into cohorts using their self-reported clinical history. This chain joins TRBV9 and TRBJ1-3, with 7 positions matching TRBD1. Sequencing used PBMCs or T cells enriched from blood (not recorded which). This clonotype originated in a man in his late teens or twenties who had recovered from COVID-19. DNA for the CDR3: TGTGCCAGCAGCGTAGGTTTGGGGGACAGCGGAATCGGAAACACCATATATTTT. Translating it yields CASSVGLGDSGIGNTIYF.